Shown below are 27 T cell receptor beta chains from a single sample sequenced in a study of T cells in Graves' hyperthyroidism and ophthalmopathy. The TCR beta CDR3 regions underwent amplification using RNA transcripts as the source. An initial round of RT-PCR targeting the TCR CDR3 relied on the HTBI primer set. TCRdb fed the multiplex PCR reads into MiXCR, producing one record per CDR3 protein. The sample has a few hundred thousand distinct CDR3 sequences, approximately 15% seen once; the top ten hold about 4.9%. Input material: blood. These receptors came from a woman aged 18-35 years with Graves' hyperthyroidism.

This clonotype occurred many times. This chain connects TRBV5-1 to TRBJ1-4, with D possibly being TRBD1 (5 bases). CDR1 and CDR2 from the germline V gene are SGHRS and YFSETQ. The CDR3 covers 15 residues. Trimming removed 5 bases from V and 4 bases from J, with 15 bases in between. CDR3: CASSWRGADNEKLFF. The CDR3, as DNA: TGCGCCAGCAGTTGGAGGGGCGCGGATAATGAAAAACTGTTTTTT.

The rearrangement links TRBV6-1 to TRBJ2-5; 10 nucleotides agree with TRBD1. This CDR3 is 16 amino acids long. Germline-derived CDR1 and CDR2 are MNHNS and SASEGT. V lost 0 bases, J lost 6 bases, and 7 bases stayed unmatched. The CDR3 here is CASSEADRGFGQTQYF. CDR3 bases: TGTGCCAGCAGTGAAGCGGACAGGGGGTTCGGTCAGACCCAGTACTTC.

Ten or more counts support this clonotype. The rearrangement uses TRBV6-1 and TRBJ2-7, with D perhaps TRBD1 or TRBD2 (6 bases each). The V gene lost 2 bases and the J gene lost 2 bases, with 10 bases spanning the gap. In germline, CDR1 is MNHNS, CDR2 SASEGT. This CDR3 comprises 14 residues. The CDR3 region has the DNA TGTGCCAGCAGTGAAAGGGGGGTTCCCTACGAGCAGTACTTC. It translates to CASSERGVPYEQYF.

This clonotype came up many times. The CDR3 loop reads CASSTRLAGVEEQFF. CDR3 nucleotide sequence: TGTGCCAGCAGCACCCGACTAGCGGGAGTAGAAGAGCAGTTCTTC. V gene TRBV5-8 combines with J gene TRBJ2-1; TRBD2 agrees at 12 bases. The CDR3 consists of 15 residues. CDR1 and CDR2 (germline): SGHTS, YDEGEE. Trimming took 4 bases from V and 10 from J; bases not matched to a gene: 9.

This clonotype was seen repeatedly, ten times or more. The chain combines TRBV7-2 with TRBJ1-4; 7 bases match TRBD1. This CDR3 has 14 amino acids. In germline, CDR1 is SGHTA, CDR2 FQGNSA. V lost 5 bases, J lost 8 bases, and 8 bases stayed unmatched. The CDR3 loop reads CASSQQGSGEKLFF. In DNA, the CDR3 is TGTGCCAGCAGCCAACAGGGGAGCGGAGAAAAACTGTTTTTT.

This clonotype was counted at least ten times. V gene TRBV20-1 combines with J gene TRBJ1-3; D gene unclear. The V end was cut by 0 bases, the J end by 4 bases, with 13 bases between. Germline CDR1 DFQATT, CDR2 SNEGSKA (reference sequence). The CDR3 contains 15 residues. The CDR3 here is CSARDPGQTGNTIYF. CDR3 nucleotide sequence: TGCAGTGCTAGAGATCCGGGCCAAACCGGAAACACCATATATTTT.

The gene calls are TRBV19 and TRBJ2-2, with 10 bases aligning to TRBD2. The CDR3 sequence is 16 residues long. Germline assignment: CDR1 LNHDA and CDR2 SQIVND (reference sequence). Trimming took 3 bases from V and 1 from J; bases not matched to a gene: 2. CDR3 DNA sequence: TGTGCCAGTAGTATGACTAGCGGGCAGAACACCGGGGAGCTGTTTTTT. As protein: CASSMTSGQNTGELFF. The full variable domain, rest sourced from reference TRBV19 and TRBJ2-2, is DGGITQSPKYLFRKEGQNVTLSCEQNLNHDAMYWYRQDPGQGLRLIYYSQIVNDFQKGDIAEGYSVSREKKESFPLTVTSAQKNPTAFYLCASSMTSGQNTGELFFGEGSRLTVL.

This clonotype showed up many times. The chain is built from TRBV6-1 and TRBJ2-7; 7 nucleotides line up with TRBD1. Germline V CDR1 and CDR2: MNHNS, SASEGT. The ends lost 8 bases at V and 0 bases at J; junction bases unmatched: 10. This CDR3 is 15 amino acids long. In nucleotides, the CDR3 is TGTGCCAGCGAAGACCCGGGACAGAGCTCCTACGAGCAGTACTTC. Translated: CASEDPGQSSYEQYF.

The V gene is TRBV7-9, the J gene TRBJ1-1; D perhaps matches TRBD1 (5 bases). With 5 bases removed from V and 8 bases from J, the gap between germline ends came to 9 bases. CDR3 length: 11 amino acids. CDR1 is SEHNR and CDR2 is FQNEAQ in the germline V gene (reference sequence). The CDR3 DNA sequence: TGTGCCAGCAGCGGGGCAGGGGAAGCTTTCTTT. This codes for CASSGAGEAFF.

Note on this clonotype: A junction boundary mismatches the germline segment, possibly from a read error. CDR3 coding DNA: TGCGCCAGCAGCCAAGGACGCGGGACTGGGGAAGAGACCCAATACTTC. Protein: CASSQGRGTGEETQYF. This sequence joins TRBV4-1 and TRBJ2-5; TRBD2 might be the D (6 bases). This CDR3 spans 16 amino acids. The V gene's germline CDR1 is MGHRA and CDR2 YSYEKL.

This clonotype was recorded many times. The gene calls are TRBV27 and TRBJ2-3; D remains unclear. The CDR3 has 13 residues. V was pared by 8 bases and J by 3 bases, with 12 bases between. Germline-derived CDR1 and CDR2 are MNHEY and SMNVEV (reference sequence). In DNA, the CDR3 is TGTGCCAGCGGCGATGCGGAGACAGATACGCAGTATTTT. This codes for CASGDAETDTQYF.

This clonotype has a count of ten or more. The chain links TRBV11-2 to TRBJ2-7, with D uncertain. V lost 1 base and J 2 bases, leaving 9 bases between the germline ends. CDR3 length: 14 residues. Germline V CDR1 and CDR2: SGHAT, FQNNGV. CDR3 protein: CASSLGLNTYEQYF. Written as DNA, the CDR3 is TGTGCCAGCAGCTTAGGCCTCAACACCTACGAGCAGTACTTC. Variable domain in full (rest from reference TRBV11-2 and TRBJ2-7): EAGVAQSPRYKIIEKRQSVAFWCNPISGHATLYWYQQILGQGPKLLIQFQNNGVVDDSQLPKDRFSAERLKGVDSTLKIQPAKLEDSAVYLCASSLGLNTYEQYFGPGTRLTVT.

The rearrangement uses TRBV14 and TRBJ1-3; TRBD1 is a possible D gene (5 bases). Germline loops: CDR1 SGHDN, CDR2 FVKESK. CDR3 length equals 14 residues. V dropped 6 bases and J dropped 5 bases, with 14 bases sitting between them. The CDR3 sequence is CASRHSGTRNTIYF. CDR3 DNA sequence: TGTGCCAGCAGACACTCCGGGACGCGAAACACCATATATTTT. Using reference TRBV14 and TRBJ1-3 for the parts outside the CDR3, the full variable domain is EAGVTQFPSHSVIEKGQTVTLRCDPISGHDNLYWYRRVMGKEIKFLLHFVKESKQDESGMPNNRFLAERTGGTYSTLKVQPAELEDSGVYFCASRHSGTRNTIYFGEGSWLTVV.

The chain combines TRBV7-8 with TRBJ2-1, with 12 bases fitting TRBD2. CDR3 length: 19 residues. Germline values: CDR1 SGHVS, CDR2 FQNEAQ. With 2 bases clipped from V and 4 bases from J, the junction kept 12 bases outside the gene matches. CDR3 sequence reads: CASSLIRLAGASRYNEQFF. For the CDR3, the DNA is TGTGCCAGCAGCTTAATTCGACTAGCGGGAGCTTCGCGGTACAATGAGCAGTTCTTC.

Many counts were recorded for this clonotype. The V and J genes are TRBV3-1 and TRBJ1-2; the D gene is possibly TRBD1 (6 bases). V lost 0 bases to trimming and J lost 1 base, with 12 bases between them. CDR3 length: 16 residues. From germline, CDR1 is LGHDT and CDR2 YNNKEL (reference sequence). The CDR3 loop is CASSQDWGALNYGYTF. CDR3 DNA sequence: TGTGCCAGCAGCCAAGATTGGGGGGCACTTAACTATGGCTACACCTTC. The variable domain in full, completed from reference TRBV3-1 and TRBJ1-2, reads DTAVSQTPKYLVTQMGNDKSIKCEQNLGHDTMYWYKQDSKKFLKIMFSYNNKELIINETVPNRFSPKSPDKAHLNLHINSLELGDSAVYFCASSQDWGALNYGYTFGSGTRLTVV.

Concerning this clonotype: One junction end disagrees with the germline gene, perhaps due to a read error. V gene TRBV20-1 combines with J gene TRBJ1-2; 11 bases are shared with TRBD1. Germline loops: CDR1 DFQATT, CDR2 SNEGSKA (reference sequence). The CDR3 contains 16 residues. The DNA for the CDR3 is TGCAGTGCTAGAGCCCGGGACAGGGGGTTGATTAATGGCTGCACCTTC. It encodes CSARARDRGLINGCTF.

This clonotype was observed many times. This rearrangement joins TRBV2 to TRBJ2-7; possibly TRBD1 for D (6 bases). From germline, CDR1 is SNHLY and CDR2 FYNNEI. The CDR3 has 14 amino acids. Trimming removed 3 bases at V and 5 bases at J, with 14 bases between. In DNA, the CDR3 is TGTGCCAGCAGTGATCGCCAGGGGAAGGACGAGCAGTACTTC. This sequence encodes CASSDRQGKDEQYF.

This clonotype was seen ten or more times. The chain uses TRBV6-1 and TRBJ1-2, with unresolved D. Germline values: CDR1 MNHNS, CDR2 SASEGT. V lost 4 bases and J 5 bases, leaving 11 bases between the germline ends. The CDR3 is 13 residues long. CDR3 nucleotides: TGTGCCAGCAGTGGACTACAGTTTTATGGCTACACCTTC. Protein: CASSGLQFYGYTF.

The chain links TRBV5-4 to TRBJ1-1; a possible D gene is TRBD1 (6 bases). Germline loops: CDR1 SGHNT, CDR2 YYREEE (reference sequence). V lost 3 bases, J lost 1 base, and 16 bases lay in between. The CDR3 is 16 amino acids. CDR3: CASSSPPGHQNTEAFF. CDR3 bases: TGTGCCAGCAGCTCCCCTCCGGGACACCAGAACACTGAAGCTTTCTTT.

This clonotype was found many times. The genes are TRBV6-1 and TRBJ2-3, with D perhaps matching TRBD2 (6 bases). Germline-derived CDR1 and CDR2 are MNHNS and SASEGT. V was pared by 8 bases and J by 0 bases, with 15 bases between. The CDR3 is 15 amino acids. The CDR3 reads CASSGGDHSTDTQYF. Here the CDR3 DNA reads TGTGCCAGCTCCGGCGGGGACCATAGCACAGATACGCAGTATTTT.

This clonotype showed up many times. The J gene is TRBJ1-3, the V gene TRBV2; D gene uncertain. V was trimmed by 4 bases and J by 4 bases, leaving 8 bases between them. This CDR3 has 13 amino acids. The germline V gene encodes CDR1 SNHLY and CDR2 FYNNEI. Written as DNA, the CDR3 is TGTGCCAGCAGTGCCTTGGGAGGAAACACCATATATTTT. Translating gives CASSALGGNTIYF. The full variable domain, its missing parts supplied by reference TRBV2 and TRBJ1-3, is EPEVTQTPSHQVTQMGQEVILRCVPISNHLYFYWYRQILGQKVEFLVSFYNNEISEKSEIFDDQFSVERPDGSNFTLKIRSTKLEDSAMYFCASSALGGNTIYFGEGSWLTVV.

This clonotype was observed many times. DNA for the CDR3: TGTGCCATCAGTCAGAGGGGTTCGAACACTGAAGCTTTCTTT. The encoded protein is CAISQRGSNTEAFF. The gene calls are TRBV10-3 and TRBJ1-1; D might be TRBD1 (5 bases). V was pared by 5 bases and J by 1 base, with 11 bases between. The germline V gene has CDR1 ENHRY and CDR2 SYGVKD. The CDR3 spans 14 residues.

This clonotype was counted ten times or more. The chain combines TRBV30 with TRBJ2-7, with D perhaps matching TRBD2 (6 bases). Between the trimmed V and J ends, which lost 0 bases and 7 bases, there was a span of 13 bases. CDR1 and CDR2 from the germline V gene are GTSNPN and SVGIG (reference sequence). The CDR3 covers 13 residues. As DNA, the CDR3 is TGTGCCTGGAGTGTTGGAGGGAGTAAAGAGCAGTACTTC. Amino acids: CAWSVGGSKEQYF. Drawing the rest from reference TRBV30 and TRBJ2-7, the complete variable domain is SQTIHQWPATLVQPVGSPLSLECTVEGTSNPNLYWYRQAAGRGLQLLFYSVGIGQISSEVPQNLSASRPQDRQFILSSKKLLLSDSGFYLCAWSVGGSKEQYFGPGTRLTVT.

CDR3 bases: TGTGCCAGCAGTGAAAGCGGGAGTGTAGATACGCAGTATTTT. This codes for CASSESGSVDTQYF. The V call is TRBV2, the J call TRBJ2-3; TRBD2 agrees at 8 bases. CDR3 length: 14 amino acids. Trimming took 2 bases from V and 5 from J; bases not matched to a gene: 3. Germline CDR1 SNHLY, CDR2 FYNNEI.

This clonotype has ten or more counts. In nucleotides, the CDR3 is TGTGCCAGCAGCTTAGCAGGTTGGGGGGGTAATGAGCAGTTCTTC. It encodes CASSLAGWGGNEQFF. This chain uses TRBV7-8 with TRBJ2-1; TRBD2 matches 7 bases. The CDR3 contains 15 residues. V gave up 0 bases and J gave up 7 bases; unmatched junction bases: 6. CDR1 and CDR2 (germline): SGHVS, FQNEAQ.

V is TRBV12-3 or TRBV12-4 and J is TRBJ2-3, with D possibly TRBD1 on 6 matching bases. This CDR3 has 14 residues. The V and J ends lost 10 bases and 0 bases respectively, with 14 bases between them. CDR3 region: CATGQSSSTDTQYF. CDR3 bases: TGTGCCACCGGACAGAGCTCTAGCACAGATACGCAGTATTTT.

This clonotype was recorded a few times. The chain has TRBV15 and TRBJ2-3, with TRBD1 matching 7 bases. Germline CDR1 reads LNHNV; CDR2 reads YYDKDF (reference sequence). V gave up 2 bases and J gave up 2 bases; unmatched junction bases: 13. This CDR3 is 18 amino acids long. Written as DNA, the CDR3 is TGTGCCACCAGCAGACTACGGCCGACAGGGATTAACACAGATACGCAGTATTTT. Its translation: CATSRLRPTGINTDTQYF.